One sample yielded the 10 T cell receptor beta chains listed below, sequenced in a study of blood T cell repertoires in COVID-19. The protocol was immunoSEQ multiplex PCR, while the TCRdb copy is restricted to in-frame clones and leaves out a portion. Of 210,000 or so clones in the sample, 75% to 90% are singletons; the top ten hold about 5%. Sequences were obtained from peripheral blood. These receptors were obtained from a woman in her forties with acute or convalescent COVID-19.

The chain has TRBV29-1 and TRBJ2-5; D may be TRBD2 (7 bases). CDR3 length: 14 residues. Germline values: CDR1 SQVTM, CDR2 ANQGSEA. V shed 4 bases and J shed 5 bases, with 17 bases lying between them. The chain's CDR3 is CSVGTAGLGETQYF. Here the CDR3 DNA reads TGCAGCGTTGGGACAGCGGGGTTGGGGGAGACCCAGTACTTC.

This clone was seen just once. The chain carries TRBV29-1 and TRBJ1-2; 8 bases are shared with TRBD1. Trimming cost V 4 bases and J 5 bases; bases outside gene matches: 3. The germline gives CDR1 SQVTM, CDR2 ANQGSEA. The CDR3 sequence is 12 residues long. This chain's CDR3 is CSVARQGYGYTF. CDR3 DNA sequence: TGCAGCGTTGCGAGACAGGGGTATGGCTACACCTTC.

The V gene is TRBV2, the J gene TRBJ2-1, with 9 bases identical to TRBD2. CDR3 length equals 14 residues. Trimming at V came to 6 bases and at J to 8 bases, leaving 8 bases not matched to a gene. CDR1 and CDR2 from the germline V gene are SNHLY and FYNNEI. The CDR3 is CASSLTTSGYEQFF. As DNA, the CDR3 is TGTGCCAGCAGCCTAACGACTAGCGGCTATGAGCAGTTCTTC.

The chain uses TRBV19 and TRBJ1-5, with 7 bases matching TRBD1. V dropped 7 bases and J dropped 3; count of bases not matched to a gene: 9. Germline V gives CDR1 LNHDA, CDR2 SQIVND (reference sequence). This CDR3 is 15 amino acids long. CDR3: CASTKVGQLNQPQHF. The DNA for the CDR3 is TGTGCCAGTACTAAAGTGGGACAGCTCAATCAGCCCCAGCATTTT.

CDR3 coding DNA: TGTGCCAGTAGTATAAGTCCGGGGAGAGAAGATACTGAAGCTTTCTTT. This sequence encodes CASSISPGREDTEAFF. The J gene is TRBJ1-1, the V gene TRBV19; D remains unclear. The V end lost 2 bases, the J end lost 5 bases, and 18 bases lay between the germline ends. This CDR3 spans 16 amino acids. Germline CDR1 LNHDA, CDR2 SQIVND (reference sequence).

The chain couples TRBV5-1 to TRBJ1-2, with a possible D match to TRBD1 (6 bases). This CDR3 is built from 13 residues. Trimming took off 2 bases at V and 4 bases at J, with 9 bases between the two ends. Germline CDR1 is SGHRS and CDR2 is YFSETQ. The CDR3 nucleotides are TGCGCCAGCAGCTTTGACAGGCTCTATGGCTACACCTTC. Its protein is CASSFDRLYGYTF.

CDR3 in DNA: TGTGCCAGCAGCTCGTCGACAGGGAGGCCAAATCAGCCCCAGCATTTT. This translates into CASSSSTGRPNQPQHF. The chain couples TRBV5-4 to TRBJ1-5, with 7 bases fitting TRBD1. From germline, CDR1 is SGHNT and CDR2 YYREEE (reference sequence). The CDR3 has 16 amino acids. V lost 3 bases, J lost 4 bases, and 10 bases stayed unmatched.

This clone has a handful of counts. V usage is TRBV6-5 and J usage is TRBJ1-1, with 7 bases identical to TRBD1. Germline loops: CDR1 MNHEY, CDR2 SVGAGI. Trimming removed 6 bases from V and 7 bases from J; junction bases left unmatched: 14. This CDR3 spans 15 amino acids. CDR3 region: CASRQSRDRVFEAFF. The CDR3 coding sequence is TGTGCCAGCAGACAAAGCCGGGACAGAGTATTTGAAGCTTTCTTT.

The CDR3 reads CASSIRGTSGNTIYF. The CDR3 region has the DNA TGTGCCAGTAGTATACGGGGGACCTCTGGAAACACCATATATTTT. This chain uses TRBV19 with TRBJ1-3; maybe TRBD1 (5 bases). The CDR3 is made up of 15 amino acids. CDR1 is LNHDA, CDR2 SQIVND, per germline (reference sequence). Trimming left V 2 bases short and J 0 bases short, with 8 bases between.

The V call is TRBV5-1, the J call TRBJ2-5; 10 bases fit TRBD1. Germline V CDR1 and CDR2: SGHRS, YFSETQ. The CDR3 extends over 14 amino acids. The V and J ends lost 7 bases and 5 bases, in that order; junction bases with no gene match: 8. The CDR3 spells CASAPGQGTETQYF. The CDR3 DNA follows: TGCGCCAGCGCACCGGGACAGGGGACGGAGACCCAGTACTTC.